Listed below are T cell receptor beta chains from one sample, sequenced in a study of cytomegalovirus exposure and HLA in healthy donors. Some clones are missing from TCRdb's copy, which holds only in-frame ones; the method was immunoSEQ multiplex PCR. This sample has approximately 120,000 clones; around 72% occur once, and the top ten carry under 5%. Sequencing was done on a sample of PBMCs. The receptors come from a man aged 25 to 40 in good health and CMV-seronegative. The CDR3 runs from the conserved cysteine through the conserved F or W. The order of the fields is J gene, clone size, D gene, V gene, CDR3 DNA, CDR3 protein. D genes are given only for firm matches. The listing skips clone size in some rows; elsewhere it reads once, few, many or a size class.

>TRBJ1-5|-|-|TRBV7-8
TGTGCCAGCAGCCCCGACTACCGTAGAGGGCCCCAGCATTTT
CASSPDYRRGPQHF
>TRBJ2-1|-|TRBD1|TRBV7-9
TGTGCCAGCAGTTTCGACAGGGGACACTCCTACAATGAGCAGTTCTTC
CASSFDRGHSYNEQFF
>TRBJ2-3|-|-|TRBV5-1
TGCGCCAGCAGCTTGGTGGCAGGGGGCACAGATACGCAGTATTTT
CASSLVAGGTDTQYF
>TRBJ2-1|once|-|TRBV7-2
TGTGCCAGCAGACAGAACCCAGGGGACGCCTACAATGAGCAGTTCTTC
CASRQNPGDAYNEQFF
>TRBJ1-2|-|-|TRBV7-9
TGTTCCAGCAGCTCAACCCGGACAGACTTCCCCGTAGTAGACTATGGCTACACCTTC
CSSSSTRTDFPVVDYGYTF
>TRBJ2-7|-|-|TRBV9
TGTGCCAGCAGCGTAGTCTCAGGTTACGAGCAGTACTTC
CASSVVSGYEQYF
>TRBJ1-2|-|-|TRBV5-1
TGCGCCAGCAGCCCTGGGGCGGGGCTCGATGGCTACACCTTC
CASSPGAGLDGYTF
>TRBJ2-7|-|-|TRBV7-3
TGTGCCAGCAGCTTGGGGGCCTCCTACGAGCAGTACTTC
CASSLGASYEQYF
>TRBJ2-1|-|TRBD2|TRBV27
TGTGCCAGCAGCGGGCTAGCGGAGAGATACAATGAGCAGTTCTTC
CASSGLAERYNEQFF
>TRBJ1-1|-|-|TRBV6-1
TGTGCCAGCAGGACACAAGGACAGCAGAACACTGAAGCTTTCTTT
CASRTQGQQNTEAFF
>TRBJ2-3|-|TRBD2|TRBV7-2
TGTGCCAGCAGCTTAGCGGGACTAGCCCCAGATACGCAGTATTTT
CASSLAGLAPDTQYF
>TRBJ1-2|few|TRBD1|TRBV7-2
TGTGCCAGCAGCCAGGGACAGGGGGCCCTAGGTTATGGCTACACCTTC
CASSQGQGALGYGYTF
>TRBJ2-7|few|-|TRBV5-1
TGCGCCAGCAGCTTGCCCAGGACTGGTAAATCCTACGAGCAGTACTTC
CASSLPRTGKSYEQYF
>TRBJ2-7|few|-|TRBV6-4
TGTGCCAGCAGCCTAGAACTGGGCGAGCAGTACTTC
CASSLELGEQYF
>TRBJ2-1|-|-|TRBV5-1
TGCGCCAGCAGCTTGGAGGCTAGCTCCTACAATGAGCAGTTCTTC
CASSLEASSYNEQFF
>TRBJ2-3|-|TRBD1|TRBV9
TGTGCCAGCAACAGGGGGGTGGGCACAGATACGCAGTATTTT
CASNRGVGTDTQYF
>TRBJ1-1|-|-|TRBV7-3
TGTGCCAGCAGCTTAATAATGAACACTGAAGCTTTCTTT
CASSLIMNTEAFF
>TRBJ2-7|-|-|TRBV21-1
TGTGCCAGCAGCAGGCGGGGGGTTAGCTCCTACGAGCAGTACTTC
CASSRRGVSSYEQYF
>TRBJ2-5|-|TRBD1|TRBV28
TGTGCCAGCAGTCCGCAGGGGGCCAGAGAGACCCAGTACTTC
CASSPQGARETQYF
>TRBJ2-2|-|-|TRBV6-1
TGTGCCAGCAGTTCTTTCGGACAGACCGGGGAGCTGTTTTTT
CASSSFGQTGELFF
>TRBJ1-3|-|-|TRBV5-1
TGCGCCAGCAGCTCTTGGGCGTTAGGGGGTAAGTCTGGAAACACCATATATTTT
CASSSWALGGKSGNTIYF
>TRBJ2-1|-|TRBD2|TRBV5-6
TGTGCCAGCGGGCTAGCGGGGGTATACAATGAGCAGTTCTTC
CASGLAGVYNEQFF
>TRBJ2-3|-|-|TRBV5-4
TGTGCCGGACAGAAGGAGGCAGATACGCAGTATTTT
CAGQKEADTQYF
>TRBJ2-2|-|-|TRBV2
TGTGCCAGCCGACGACTAGAGACCACCGGGGAGCTGTTTTTT
CASRRLETTGELFF
>TRBJ1-1|-|-|TRBV5-5
TGTGCCAGCAGCTTGTTCAGGAACACTGAAGCTTTCTTT
CASSLFRNTEAFF
>TRBJ1-2|-|-|TRBV29-1
TGCAGCGCCGCACGGCAGAACAGCTATGGCTACACCTTC
CSAARQNSYGYTF
>TRBJ2-1|once|TRBD1|TRBV7-8
TGTGCCAGCAGCTTAGGAGGATACAGGGGATCGGATTTTACCTACAATGAGCAGTTCTTC
CASSLGGYRGSDFTYNEQFF
>TRBJ1-1|-|-|TRBV5-5
TGTGCCAGCAGCTTGGCCCACAGGGTGGTCACTGAAGCTTTCTTT
CASSLAHRVVTEAFF
>TRBJ2-5|-|-|TRBV7-8
TGTGCCAGCAGCTTAGGGGGGGAGCAGACCCAGTACTTC
CASSLGGEQTQYF
>TRBJ2-3|-|TRBD2|TRBV7-2
TGTGCCAGCAGCTTAGGGGCGGGGGGTTTCACAGATACGCAGTATTTT
CASSLGAGGFTDTQYF
>TRBJ2-5|-|-|TRBV2
TGTGCCAGCAGTGAAATGAGGATCGCGGGGGAGACCCAGTACTTC
CASSEMRIAGETQYF
>TRBJ2-1|-|TRBD2|TRBV4-3
TGCGCCAGCAGCCAAGATACCCCCAGCGGGGGGCTTGGTTTCCCCTACAATGAGCAGTTCTTC
CASSQDTPSGGLGFPYNEQFF
>TRBJ1-2|-|-|TRBV6-5
TGTGCCAGCAGTTACAGGGGCGGGATTGGCTACACCTTC
CASSYRGGIGYTF
>TRBJ1-2|-|TRBD1|TRBV5-4
TGTGCCAGCAGCTTGGCCAGGGACAGGGGGTTTTATGGCTACACCTTC
CASSLARDRGFYGYTF
>TRBJ2-7|-|TRBD1|TRBV5-1
TGCGCCAGCAGCCGACAGGGGCGGTCGGACGAGCAGTACTTC
CASSRQGRSDEQYF
>TRBJ2-5|-|TRBD2|TRBV2
TGTGCCAGCAGGTGGCTAGCGGGGGAGACCCAGTACTTC
CASRWLAGETQYF
>TRBJ2-5|-|-|TRBV7-8
TGTGCCAGCAGCTTCGCCGGGAAGTTGGAGACCCAGTACTTC
CASSFAGKLETQYF
>TRBJ2-5|-|-|TRBV5-4
TGTGCCAGCAGCTTGCAGACAGGAACCCAAGAGACCCAGTACTTC
CASSLQTGTQETQYF
>TRBJ2-5|few|TRBD2|TRBV4-2
TGTGCCAGCAGCCAAGGCTACGAGCGGGGGGGCGGAGAGACCCAGTACTTC
CASSQGYERGGGETQYF
>TRBJ1-1|-|-|TRBV27
TGTGCCAGCAAACAGGCCGGGAACACTGAAGCTTTCTTT
CASKQAGNTEAFF
>TRBJ1-4|-|-|TRBV15
TGTGCCACCAGCAGAGATGGTGCAGGGGCGATACTGTTTTTT
CATSRDGAGAILFF
>TRBJ2-3|-|TRBD2|TRBV9
TGTGCCAGCAGCGTAGATGGTAGCGGGGGCACAGATACGCAGTATTTT
CASSVDGSGGTDTQYF
>TRBJ2-5|few|TRBD2|TRBV6-6
TGTGCCAGCAGCCGGACTAGCGGGGAGACAGGGACCCAGTACTTC
CASSRTSGETGTQYF
>TRBJ1-2|-|TRBD1|TRBV7-2
TGTGCCAGCAGCTTAGCATCAAGGGGGCCCTATGGCTACACCTTC
CASSLASRGPYGYTF
>TRBJ2-1|-|-|TRBV7-9
TGTGCCAGCAGCTGGGGCGACTACAATGAGCAGTTCTTC
CASSWGDYNEQFF